This TCR beta chain came from a study of molecular identifiers for immune sequencing clone quantification. Germline assignment: CDR1 LGHDT and CDR2 YNNKEL (reference sequence). The CDR3 contains 16 residues. This clonotype appeared a single time. A much larger clone differs by one base, so this may be a read error. Via MiXCR, TCRdb re-called the PCR reads, giving one row per CDR3 protein. In the table there are about 640,000 distinct CDR3 sequences, less than 20% of which are singletons. This sequence originates from a human donor in good health. Some libraries in this study had Jurkat cell RNA spiked in. The specimen was naive CD8+ T cells from blood, with Jurkat cell RNA spiked in. Sample subset: FACS-sorted CD8+CD4-CCR7+CD45RA+ naive T cells. This chain links TRBV3-1 with TRBJ2-3; 9 bases agree with TRBD1. CDR3 protein: CAGSQTGGGSTDTQYF. Here the CDR3 DNA reads TGTGCCGGCAGCCAAACAGGGGGCGGAAGCACAGATACGCAGTATTTT.